These 30 T cell receptor beta chains originate from one sample sequenced in a study of cytomegalovirus exposure and HLA in healthy donors (dated by TCRdb to about 2017). Library prep was done by the immunoSEQ multiplex PCR assay. A mixture of 60 forward primers for TCR Vbeta segments and 13 reverse primers for TCR Jbeta segments was used in the multiplex PCR. Held by TCRdb, this immuneACCESS table contains in-frame sequences only and omits some clones. Under half of the omission traces to an unresolved V gene where checked; the cause of the rest is unknown. The sample contains fewer than 250,000 clones, around 84% of them found a single time. About 3.5% of the sample is taken by the ten largest. Sequences were obtained from PBMCs. The receptors originated from a man in his forties in good health and CMV-seropositive.

The rearrangement joins TRBV15 to TRBJ2-5; 9 bases fit TRBD1. Germline V gene lookup returns CDR1 LNHNV and CDR2 YYDKDF (reference sequence). This CDR3 is built from 15 residues. V lost 1 base, J lost 5 bases, and 5 bases stayed unmatched. The CDR3 protein is CATSRGTGVMETQYF. In DNA form, the CDR3 reads TGTGCCACCAGCAGAGGGACAGGGGTAATGGAGACCCAGTACTTC.

This chain joins TRBV9 and TRBJ1-5, with D uncertain. The V end was cut by 0 bases, the J end by 5 bases, with 9 bases between. The germline CDR1 and CDR2 sequences are SGDLS and YYNGEE. This CDR3 comprises 14 residues. CDR3: CASSVGATHQPQHF. CDR3 coding DNA: TGTGCCAGCAGCGTAGGGGCAACCCATCAGCCCCAGCATTTT.

V usage is TRBV7-3 and J usage is TRBJ2-7; D not resolved. V was trimmed by 8 bases and J by 4 bases, leaving 12 bases between them. Germline V gene lookup returns CDR1 SGHTA and CDR2 FQGTGA. The CDR3 is made up of 12 amino acids. The CDR3 DNA follows: TGTGCCAGCTCCCACTGGGCATACGAGCAGTACTTC. Translated: CASSHWAYEQYF.

The chain couples TRBV5-6 to TRBJ2-7; 7 nucleotides line up with TRBD1. J gave up 0 bases and V 4 bases, and 4 bases lay outside the gene matches. The CDR3 is made up of 14 amino acids. The germline V gene has CDR1 SGHDT and CDR2 YYEEEE. In DNA form, the CDR3 reads TGTGCCAGCAGCCGGGACAGAAACTCCTACGAGCAGTACTTC. This translates into CASSRDRNSYEQYF.

This clone was seen a single time. The chain uses TRBV4-2 and TRBJ1-1; 8 nucleotides agree with TRBD1. V lost 4 bases, J lost 5 bases, and 12 bases stayed unmatched. Germline CDR1 reads LGHNA; CDR2 reads YNFKEQ. The CDR3 loop spans 16 amino acids. The CDR3 DNA is TGTGCCAGCAGCCCACAAACGCAGGGGGCTGGGACTGAAGCTTTCTTT. Its protein is CASSPQTQGAGTEAFF.

This chain connects TRBV2 to TRBJ1-3, with D possibly TRBD1 on 5 matching bases. CDR3 length: 13 residues. Germline CDR1 SNHLY, CDR2 FYNNEI. V lost 4 bases and J lost 4, with 8 bases in between. The CDR3 spells CASSGGSGNTIYF. CDR3 DNA sequence: TGTGCCAGCAGTGGGGGCTCCGGAAACACCATATATTTT.

This clone was counted only a few times. V and J are TRBV11-2 and TRBJ2-5; 8 bases line up with TRBD2. Germline CDR1 is SGHAT and CDR2 is FQNNGV. The CDR3 extends over 13 amino acids. V was clipped by 3 bases and J by 4 bases; unmatched bases: 1. DNA for the CDR3: TGTGCCAGCAGCTTTCGGGGGGGAGAGACCCAGTACTTC. Translating gives CASSFRGGETQYF.

The V call is TRBV5-1, the J call TRBJ1-2; possible D gene TRBD1, 6 bases. Looked up from germline, CDR1 is SGHRS and CDR2 is YFSETQ. CDR3 length equals 15 residues. Trimming took 4 bases from V and 4 from J, leaving 17 bases between them. DNA of the CDR3: TGCGCCAGCAGCCCAGGCAGGGGCTGGGGCTATGGCTACACCTTC. This gives the protein CASSPGRGWGYGYTF.

The genes are TRBV4-1 and TRBJ2-2, with TRBD1 matching 12 bases. The ends lost 1 base at V and 7 bases at J; junction bases unmatched: 7. CDR1 and CDR2 (germline): MGHRA, YSYEKL. CDR3 size: 17 residues. CDR3 DNA sequence: TGCGCCAGCAGCCAAGGGGGGACAGGGGGCCACGGCGGGGAGCTGTTTTTT. Its protein is CASSQGGTGGHGGELFF.

The V and J genes are TRBV6-1 and TRBJ1-5; maybe TRBD1 (6 bases). Germline V gene data show CDR1 as MNHNS and CDR2 as SASEGT. V gave up 5 bases and J gave up 0 bases, with 8 bases separating them. The CDR3 has 14 amino acids. CDR3 in DNA: TGTGCCAGCAGTTTGGACAGTAGCAATCAGCCCCAGCATTTT. Translated, it gives CASSLDSSNQPQHF.

The chain carries TRBV7-7 and TRBJ2-1; 9 bases agree with TRBD2. Trimming cost V 4 bases and J 4 bases; bases outside gene matches: 5. The germline CDR1 and CDR2 sequences are SSHAT and FNYEAQ (reference sequence). The CDR3 has 15 amino acids. CDR3 in amino acids: CASSSGTSRYNEQFF. CDR3 nucleotide sequence: TGTGCCAGCAGCTCCGGGACTAGCAGATACAATGAGCAGTTCTTC.

V gene TRBV5-6 combines with J gene TRBJ2-2, with no clear D. CDR1 and CDR2 (germline): SGHDT, YYEEEE. The CDR3 contains 14 residues. The ends were cut back, 0 bases at V and 1 base at J, with 4 bases in the middle. The CDR3 DNA is TGTGCCAGCAGCTTGGCCGGGAACACCGGGGAGCTGTTTTTT. Its protein product is CASSLAGNTGELFF.

The CDR3 bases are TGTGCCAGCAGTTTATTTTTACGGGACAGGGCAATGGTTCTCCACTTT. Amino acids: CASSLFLRDRAMVLHF. The chain couples TRBV27 to TRBJ1-6; 9 nucleotides agree with TRBD1. The germline V gene encodes CDR1 MNHEY and CDR2 SMNVEV (reference sequence). The trim removed 1 base at V and 16 bases at J, leaving 14 bases unmatched. The CDR3 is 16 amino acids.

The J gene is TRBJ2-2, the V gene TRBV27; the match to TRBD2 covers 8 bases. The V gene's germline CDR1 is MNHEY and CDR2 SMNVEV (reference sequence). The CDR3 runs to 15 residues. V was clipped by 3 bases and J by 4 bases; unmatched bases: 4. CDR3 nucleotides: TGTGCCAGCAGTTTTGGCGGGGGGATCACCGGGGAGCTGTTTTTT. It yields the protein CASSFGGGITGELFF.

The chain links TRBV18 to TRBJ2-5; maybe TRBD2 (5 bases). This CDR3 has 15 amino acids. Germline V gene data show CDR1 as KGHSH and CDR2 as LQKENI. V was clipped by 2 bases and J by 2 bases, with 12 bases between them. CDR3 in DNA: TGTGCCAGCTCACCAATTGAGGGCGTACAAGAGACCCAGTACTTC. Amino acids: CASSPIEGVQETQYF.

The genes are TRBV7-8 and TRBJ2-5; 8 bases map to TRBD2. The J call is in doubt because the DNA end fits TRBJ2-7 better. CDR3 length: 15 residues. Germline V gene sequence: CDR1 SGHVS, CDR2 FQNEAQ. The CDR3, as DNA: TGTGCCAGCAGCTTTGGGACTAGGAGCTCCTACGAGCAGTACTTC. It yields the protein CASSFGTRSSYEQYF.

This clone was detected only a few times. The chain is built from TRBV4-2 and TRBJ2-3; 11 nucleotides align to TRBD2. Trimming cost V 0 bases and J 6 bases; bases outside gene matches: 11. Germline values: CDR1 LGHNA, CDR2 YNFKEQ. The CDR3 has 18 amino acids. The CDR3 DNA reads as TGTGCCAGCAGCCAAGAACTAGCGGGAGATCTATCCGCCGATACGCAGTATTTT. Its translation is CASSQELAGDLSADTQYF.

To note about this clone: The junction does not match germline at one end; this may be a read error. The genes are TRBV7-9 and TRBJ1-4; 7 bases are a match to TRBD1. CDR3 length equals 12 residues. The germline CDR1 and CDR2 sequences are SEHNR and FQNEAQ (reference sequence). CDR3: CSSSSTGAMLLF. In DNA form, the CDR3 reads TGTTCCAGCAGCTCTACAGGGGCTATGTTACTTTTT.

This clone came up once. The chain recombines TRBV25-1 with TRBJ2-5, with unresolved D. The end of the DNA is better explained by TRBJ2-7, so the J call may be wrong. In germline, CDR1 is MGHDK, CDR2 SYGVNS. This CDR3 comprises 11 residues. The CDR3 protein is CASSEDHEQYF. Written as DNA, the CDR3 is TGTGCCAGCAGTGAAGATCACGAGCAGTACTTC.

This chain uses TRBV5-1 with TRBJ1-1; 7 bases align to TRBD1. Germline assignment: CDR1 SGHRS and CDR2 YFSETQ. V lost 3 bases to trimming and J lost 2 bases; unmatched junction nucleotides: 7. The CDR3 covers 15 residues. CDR3 amino acids: CASSSRTGSNTEAFF. As DNA, the CDR3 is TGCGCCAGCAGCTCTAGGACAGGAAGTAACACTGAAGCTTTCTTT.

The chain combines TRBV14 with TRBJ2-1, with D perhaps matching TRBD1 (6 bases). This CDR3 contains 14 residues. Germline V lookup: CDR1 SGHDN, CDR2 FVKESK. Between the trimmed V and J ends, which lost 3 bases and 4 bases, there was a span of 10 bases. The CDR3 here is CASSHKGDYNEQFF. The DNA for the CDR3 is TGTGCCAGCAGCCATAAGGGGGATTACAATGAGCAGTTCTTC.

The sample holds one count of this clone. The chain has TRBV7-9 and TRBJ1-2; D is unresolved. Trimming took off 7 bases at V and 4 bases at J, with 16 bases between the two ends. The CDR3 has 14 residues. CDR1 and CDR2 from the germline V gene are SEHNR and FQNEAQ (reference sequence). The CDR3 is CASTSFRRGYGYTF. The CDR3 DNA reads as TGTGCCAGCACCTCCTTTCGGCGCGGCTATGGCTACACCTTC. The whole variable domain, filled in from reference TRBV7-9 and TRBJ1-2, reads DTGVSQNPRHKITKRGQNVTFRCDPISEHNRLYWYRQTLGQGPEFLTYFQNEAQLEKSRLLSDRFSAERPKGSFSTLEIQRTEQGDSAMYLCASTSFRRGYGYTFGSGTRLTVV.

This chain uses TRBV6-1 with TRBJ2-4; D is ambiguous. CDR3 size: 13 residues. Germline V CDR1 and CDR2: MNHNS, SASEGT. V was clipped by 6 bases and J by 0 bases, with 6 bases between them. The CDR3, as DNA: TGTGCCAGCAGCCCCTCAGCCAAAAACATTCAGTACTTC. This sequence encodes CASSPSAKNIQYF.

The chain couples TRBV4-1 to TRBJ2-1; the D gene is possibly TRBD2 (5 bases). The CDR3 runs 15 residues. V dropped 0 bases and J dropped 9 bases, with 15 bases sitting between them. In germline, CDR1 is MGHRA, CDR2 YSYEKL. CDR3 residues: CASSQDPGPGSEQFF. CDR3 sequence (DNA): TGCGCCAGCAGCCAAGATCCCGGCCCGGGGAGTGAGCAGTTCTTC.

This clone was observed a few times. The chain joins TRBV4-2 to TRBJ1-1; a possible D gene is TRBD1 (5 bases). CDR3 length: 12 amino acids. Trimming pared 4 bases from V and 9 bases from J, leaving 12 bases between. Germline V lookup: CDR1 LGHNA, CDR2 YNFKEQ. The chain's CDR3 is CASSREGPQAFF. The CDR3 DNA reads as TGTGCCAGCAGCCGAGAGGGGCCGCAAGCTTTCTTT.

The rearrangement uses TRBV7-9 and TRBJ2-1; D is unresolved. Per the germline V gene, CDR1 is SEHNR and CDR2 is FQNEAQ (reference sequence). Trimming removed 2 bases from V and 3 bases from J, with 8 bases in between. The CDR3 consists of 14 residues. In DNA form, the CDR3 reads TGTGCCAGCAGCTTAAACAGTAACTACAATGAGCAGTTCTTC. It is translated as CASSLNSNYNEQFF.

This clone was detected once. One junction end disagrees with the germline gene, perhaps due to a read error. The gene calls are TRBV5-4 and TRBJ1-5; D is ambiguous. This CDR3 region has 15 residues. The germline V gene encodes CDR1 SGHNT and CDR2 YYREEE (reference sequence). The CDR3 region is CASSQDGNSNQPQHF. CDR3 coding DNA: TGCGCCAGCAGCCAAGATGGCAATAGCAATCAGCCCCAGCATTTT.

The V call is TRBV10-3, the J call TRBJ2-1; D possibly corresponds to TRBD1 (5 bases). Germline V lookup: CDR1 ENHRY, CDR2 SYGVKD. The CDR3 is 14 residues long. The ends were cut back, 4 bases at V and 3 bases at J, with 10 bases in the middle. The CDR3, as DNA: TGTGCCATCAGTGGGCAGGGTCACTACAATGAGCAGTTCTTC. It codes for CAISGQGHYNEQFF.

The chain employs TRBV2 and TRBJ2-2; 8 nucleotides line up with TRBD1. Germline loops: CDR1 SNHLY, CDR2 FYNNEI. The CDR3 runs 15 residues. With 6 bases clipped from V and 4 bases from J, the junction kept 7 bases outside the gene matches. The CDR3 protein is CASRRQTGVTGELFF. The CDR3 nucleotides read TGTGCCAGCAGGCGCCAGACAGGGGTCACCGGGGAGCTGTTTTTT.

The V and J genes are TRBV11-1 and TRBJ1-1; D might be TRBD1 (6 bases). The germline gives CDR1 SGHAT, CDR2 FQDESV (reference sequence). V was pared by 2 bases and J by 4 bases, with 14 bases between. This CDR3 contains 15 residues. Here the CDR3 DNA reads TGTGCCAGCAGCTTATATGCGGGGGCAGGCACTGAAGCTTTCTTT. Protein: CASSLYAGAGTEAFF.